This record looks at one T cell receptor beta chain sequence and its context. Its matching antigen is unknown. The V and J ends lost 2 bases and 4 bases respectively, with 12 bases between them. Germline values: CDR1 SNHLY, CDR2 FYNNEI. The CDR3 is 15 residues long. The Oncomine TCR Beta short-read assay was applied to DNA of cultured CD4+ T cells. A single record per CDR3 protein comes from TCRdb applying MiXCR to the PCR reads. The profile shows thousands of distinct CDR3 sequences, 45% of them singletons. The sample's treatment: roughly 11-day PBMC culture with coronavirus spike peptide pools or control peptides (ViraFEST assay). Per-well cultures of two million PBMCs received 9.5 to 10 IU/ml IL-2 and around 9.3 ug/ml peptide pools. The data originate from a study of vaccination and CD4 T cells after COVID-19. The overall study: For post-vaccine samples, collection took place a median around 72 days after dose two, ranging from 14 to 241. Cultures serving as controls received a peptide pool (CEFX or HIV-1 Nef) or no peptide.

The J gene is TRBJ1-3, the V gene TRBV2; D unclear. The sample was CD4+ T cells from blood, cultured in vitro. The source is a human donor who had recovered from COVID-19. Written as DNA, the CDR3 is TGTGCCAGCAGTGAACTGGGGTTGGGAGGAAACACCATATATTTT. Protein: CASSELGLGGNTIYF.